This T cell receptor beta chain was sequenced for a study of T cells in Graves' hyperthyroidism and ophthalmopathy. Broader study findings: Through a model of 13 V-J features, ophthalmopathy was separated from stable hyperthyroidism. Researchers found most expanded thyroid clonotypes above 0.001 in blood as well.

In its sample, this clonotype was seen a few times. Its target is not known. There are 14 residues in the CDR3. V was cut by 3 bases and J by 0 bases, with 8 bases left in between. What was amplified from RNA transcripts were TCR beta CDR3 regions. A set of HTBI primers served as the primers for a first-round RT-PCR of the TCR CDR3. TCRdb ran MiXCR on the multiplex PCR reads and lists one entry per CDR3 protein. There are about 700,000 distinct CDR3 sequences in the sample; around 13% occur only once, and roughly a tenth lies in the top ten. Absent ophthalmopathy progression within 18 months defined stable Graves' hyperthyroidism. Exclusions: uncontrolled infection, other autoimmune disease, pregnancy, lactation.

J is TRBJ1-1 and V is TRBV12-3 or TRBV12-4; D not certain. This receptor was identified in a woman under 30 with Graves' hyperthyroidism. The material sequenced was blood. The CDR3 region has the DNA TGTGCCAGCAGTTTTAATGGTATGAACACTGAAGCTTTCTTT. This sequence encodes CASSFNGMNTEAFF.